This paragraph covers one T cell receptor beta chain sequence. Its antigen is not identified. A read error is the likely source, as a far larger clone sits one nucleotide away. As to time point: newly diagnosed GD, antithyroid drugs for less than 3 months. The TCR library was made from RNA that had been extracted from PBMCs in TRIzol. This specimen comes from a study of regulatory T cells in long-lasting Graves disease. Looking at the study overall: The study enrolled newly diagnosed Graves' patients on antithyroid drugs under 3 months. Study-level findings and limits: Persistent Graves' patients showed less TCR diversity than newly diagnosed ones. Favored gene segments in persistent disease were TRBV28, TRBJ1-2 and TRBJ2-5.

Sequencing libraries for TCR beta were prepared with iRepertoire HTBI primers and Arm-PCR of CDR3 regions. Each CDR3 protein is one row after TCRdb ran MiXCR on the multiplex PCR reads. Of over 450,000 distinct CDR3 sequences listed, around 12% are singletons. The CDR3 totals 15 residues. Looked up from germline, CDR1 is SGHAT and CDR2 is FQNNGV. This sample was shared with a second study, whose subject was T cells in Graves' hyperthyroidism and ophthalmopathy. That publication notes: Peripheral blood also featured most of the thyroid clonotypes expanded above 0.001.

The V gene is TRBV11-2, the J gene TRBJ2-5, with TRBD2 matching over 10 bases. The sample consisted of peripheral blood mononuclear cells (PBMCs), taken at new diagnosis, from a patient treated with antithyroid drugs. This TCR derives from a woman between 25 and 40 years old with Graves disease. CDR3 sequence (DNA): TGTGCCAGCAGTGCGGCTAGCGGGAGCTGGGAGACCCGGTACTTC. Its protein product is CASSAASGSWETRYF.